These T cell receptor beta chains were read from a single sample in a study of T cells in Graves' hyperthyroidism and ophthalmopathy. TCRdb reprocessed the multiplex PCR reads via MiXCR and lists one record per CDR3 protein. The sample yields approximately 570,000 distinct CDR3 sequences, just under 20% seen once. Sequenced input: blood. The origin of the receptors is a man aged 35 to 55 with Graves' ophthalmopathy. CDR3s include the opening cysteine and the closing phenylalanine or tryptophan. A D gene is named only where the DNA matches it firmly. Some rows have no size entry. The others give once, few or many, or a class for an expanded clone.

size,D,J,V,DNA,CDR3
few,TRBD2,TRBJ2-3,TRBV5-1,TGCGCCAGCAGCTTGGGTAGCGGGGCCACAGATACGCAGTATTTT,CASSLGSGATDTQYF
many,TRBD2,TRBJ2-1,TRBV9,TGTGCCAGCAGCGTAGTAGGGTTTGGACTAGCGGGAGAGAATGAGCAGTTCTTC,CASSVVGFGLAGENEQFF
many,-,TRBJ2-7,TRBV6-2/TRBV6-3,TGTGCCAGCAGAAGCCCGGGAAGGGACGAGCAGTACTTC,CASRSPGRDEQYF
-,-,TRBJ2-1,TRBV20-1,TGCAGTGCCGGGGGGCGGGATGAGCAGTTCTTC,CSAGGRDEQFF
few,-,TRBJ2-1,TRBV3-1,TGTGCCAGCAGCCAGGCCTTTCTGGGGGCCTCCTACAATGAGCAGTTCTTC,CASSQAFLGASYNEQFF
-,TRBD1,TRBJ2-2,TRBV6-1,TGTGCCAGCACCTTAGACAGGGGAAACACCGGGGAGCTGTTTTTT,CASTLDRGNTGELFF
-,TRBD2,TRBJ2-2,TRBV30,TGTGCCTGGAGACTCCCGGGACTAGCGATCTTTTTT,CAWRLPGLAIFF
few,-,TRBJ2-1,TRBV20-1,TGCAGTGCTAAGGCCTCAGGCAATGAGCAGTTCTTC,CSAKASGNEQFF
few,TRBD2,TRBJ2-1,TRBV12-3/TRBV12-4,TGTGCCAGCAGTCCCCAACTGGGGGGGAATGAGCAGTTCTTC,CASSPQLGGNEQFF
many,-,TRBJ1-1,TRBV12-3/TRBV12-4,TGTGCCAGCAGTTTGCTCCAGGGGCCGAACACTGAAGCTTTCTTT,CASSLLQGPNTEAFF
-,TRBD1,TRBJ1-1,TRBV12-5,TGTGCTAGTGGTTCCTACGGACAGGGGTATCGTGTTGCTTTCTTT,CASGSYGQGYRVAFF
few,-,TRBJ1-2,TRBV19,TGTGCCAGTAGTACTACTATTCGACAGAGTGGCTACACCTTC,CASSTTIRQSGYTF
many,-,TRBJ2-1,TRBV6-1,TGTGCCAGCAGTGGTACGGGGGCCTACAATGAGCAGTTCTTC,CASSGTGAYNEQFF
-,TRBD2,TRBJ2-1,TRBV7-9,TGTGCCAGCAGCATCCCAACTAGCGGGGAGAATGAGCAGTTCTTC,CASSIPTSGENEQFF
-,-,TRBJ2-7,TRBV6-1,TGTGCCAGCAGTGCTAGGGGCTACGAGCAGTACTTC,CASSARGYEQYF
few,-,TRBJ1-3,TRBV7-8,TGTGCCAGCAGGTCCACAGGGAACTCTGGAAACACCATATATTTT,CASRSTGNSGNTIYF
-,-,TRBJ1-2,TRBV12-5,TGTGCTAGTGGTTTTCGGGGGGCGATCTATGGCTACACCTTC,CASGFRGAIYGYTF
many,TRBD2,TRBJ2-1,TRBV12-3/TRBV12-4,TGTGCCAGCAGCCTCGGACTAGCGAGAAACCAGGGGCAGTTCTTC,CASSLGLARNQGQFF
many,TRBD1,TRBJ1-2,TRBV30,TGTGCCTGGAGTGTAACAACCACAGGGGTCGGCTACACCTTC,CAWSVTTTGVGYTF
-,TRBD2,TRBJ2-7,TRBV2,TGTGCCAGCAGTGATGGGCGGGGGGTTTACGAGCAGTACTTC,CASSDGRGVYEQYF
many,TRBD2,TRBJ2-3,TRBV2,TGTGCCAGCAGTGAAGAGGCTAGCGGGATAACAGATACGCAGTATTTT,CASSEEASGITDTQYF
many,TRBD1,TRBJ2-5,TRBV20-1,TGCAGTGCTAGAGATGGACAGGGCAAAGAGACCCAGTACTTC,CSARDGQGKETQYF
-,-,TRBJ1-2,TRBV6-5,TGTGCCAGCAGTTCCACGGTCCATGGCTACACCTTC,CASSSTVHGYTF
many,-,TRBJ2-1,TRBV3-1,TGTGCCAGCAGCCAAGCACGGGGGTCGTCGAACAATGAGCAGTTCTTC,CASSQARGSSNNEQFF
-,-,TRBJ1-1,TRBV5-1,TGCGCCAGCAGACCCCTGGTGGACAGAAACACTGAAGCTTTCTTT,CASRPLVDRNTEAFF
many,-,TRBJ2-1,TRBV14,TGTGCCAGCAGCCAAGGCAGGATGAATGAGCAGTTCTTC,CASSQGRMNEQFF
many,TRBD2,TRBJ2-7,TRBV10-3,TGTGCCATCAGTGGGACTAGCGGGGGACAGTACGAGCAGTACTTC,CAISGTSGGQYEQYF
many,-,TRBJ1-1,TRBV12-3/TRBV12-4,TGTGCCAGCAGGACGAGTACTGAAGCTTTCTTT,CASRTSTEAFF
-,-,TRBJ1-1,TRBV5-1,TGCGCCAGCAGCTTGGGAGTCGGAGGACAGAGAAACACTGAAGCTTTCTTT,CASSLGVGGQRNTEAFF
-,TRBD2,TRBJ2-1,TRBV2,TGTGCCAGCAGTGTTTCGCCGGGAGGGTACAATGAGCAGTTCTTC,CASSVSPGGYNEQFF
many,TRBD1,TRBJ1-5,TRBV2,TGTGCCAGCAGGACCGGGACAGTTCATCAGCCCCAGCATTTT,CASRTGTVHQPQHF
-,TRBD2,TRBJ2-7,TRBV13,TGTGCCAGCGGATATAGCGGGATTAGCTCCTACGAGCAGTACTTC,CASGYSGISSYEQYF
many,-,TRBJ1-2,TRBV11-2,TGTGCCAGCAGCTTAGAGCGGGGGCCGTATGGCTACACCTTC,CASSLERGPYGYTF
few,-,TRBJ1-1,TRBV29-1,TGCAGCGCTCGCCGAGAGGCCCCCAAAGCTTTCTTT,CSARREAPKAFF
few,TRBD2,TRBJ2-1,TRBV20-1,TGCAGTGCTAGAGATTCCTCTACTAGCGCCTCCTACAATGAGCAGTTCTTC,CSARDSSTSASYNEQFF
few,-,TRBJ2-7,TRBV20-1,TGCAGTGCTAGAGCTTGGGCCCTTAGGGCCTACGAGCAGTACTTC,CSARAWALRAYEQYF
-,TRBD2,TRBJ2-5,TRBV5-1,TGCGCCAGCAGCTCTAGCGGGGGGGCCGTCCGAGAGACCCAGTACTTC,CASSSSGGAVRETQYF
many,TRBD2,TRBJ2-7,TRBV28,TGTGCCAGCAGTTCACCGGGACTAGCGGGCTACGAGCAGTACTTC,CASSSPGLAGYEQYF
few,TRBD1,TRBJ1-3,TRBV7-8,TGTGCCAGCAGCCCATTTGGAGACAGGGGCCGTGGAAACACCATATATTTT,CASSPFGDRGRGNTIYF
many,-,TRBJ1-1,TRBV30,TGTGCCTGGAACAAGGGTATTCGGACTGAAGCTTTCTTT,CAWNKGIRTEAFF
many,TRBD2,TRBJ2-5,TRBV3-1,TGTGCCAGCAGCCACCCCCCCCCGGGACTAGCGGAAGAGACCCAGTACTTC,CASSHPPPGLAEETQYF
many,-,TRBJ2-7,TRBV11-2,TGTGCCAGCAGCAGACAGCCCGCTAGTAACGAGCAGTACTTC,CASSRQPASNEQYF